This T cell receptor beta chain came from a study of T cells in tuberculosis. The overall study: Within 7 days of starting treatment, or before, PBMC were stored.

Sample time point: new active TB diagnosis, blood taken before or within 7 days of starting treatment. Unsorted cryopreserved PBMC were sequenced, averaging around 99,000 T cells per clinical donor. Measured with immunoSEQ multiplex PCR; TCRdb has only the in-frame clones, and not every one. The table lists 30,000 to 35,000 clones, 92% of them singletons, with 7% in the top ten. CDR1 is SGHRS and CDR2 is YFSETQ in the germline V gene. V was pared by 4 bases and J by 4 bases, with 6 bases of the junction left unmatched. The CDR3 length is 14 residues. The sequence derives from an adult with tuberculosis. Some clones in this sample may be carry-over from other donors' samples. The chain links TRBV5-1 to TRBJ1-1; TRBD1 matches at 8 bases. The material was PBMCs, obtained at tuberculosis diagnosis. The CDR3 loop is CASSQQGVITEAFF. For the CDR3, the DNA is TGCGCCAGCAGCCAACAGGGGGTTATCACTGAAGCTTTCTTT. Drawing the rest from reference TRBV5-1 and TRBJ1-1, the complete variable domain is KAGVTQTPRYLIKTRGQQVTLSCSPISGHRSVSWYQQTPGQGLQFLFEYFSETQRNKGNFPGRFSGRQFSNSRSEMNVSTLELGDSALYLCASSQQGVITEAFFGQGTRLTVV.